The 16 T cell receptor beta chains below come from one sample, sequenced in a study of T cell responses to AZD1222 COVID-19 vaccine. Using immunoSEQ multiplex PCR, the repertoire was profiled, and TCRdb retains in-frame clones only, with some absent. In the table there are 65,000 to 85,000 clones, approximately 91% of which are singletons. Here the sequenced sample was peripheral blood, taken on day 0 of AZD1222 vaccination. Source of these receptors: an adult in good health.

The J gene is TRBJ1-5, the V gene TRBV14; unclear D gene. Germline values: CDR1 SGHDN, CDR2 FVKESK. V was trimmed by 1 base and J by 6 bases, leaving 7 bases between them. This CDR3 comprises 13 residues. In DNA, the CDR3 is TGTGCCAGCAGCCAAGTATTGTGTCAGCCCCAGCATTTT. Its translation: CASSQVLCQPQHF. Variable domain in full (rest from reference TRBV14 and TRBJ1-5): EAGVTQFPSHSVIEKGQTVTLRCDPISGHDNLYWYRRVMGKEIKFLLHFVKESKQDESGMPNNRFLAERTGGTYSTLKVQPAELEDSGVYFCASSQVLCQPQHFGDGTRLSIL.

The chain uses TRBV19 and TRBJ2-2; 7 bases are shared with TRBD2. This CDR3 has 16 residues. After removal of 6 bases from V and 1 base from J, the junction contained 8 bases not matched to a gene. CDR1 is LNHDA and CDR2 is SQIVND in the germline V gene (reference sequence). The CDR3 DNA follows: TGTGCCAGTAGCCTCCTGACGGGGGGGAACACCGGGGAGCTGTTTTTT. The encoded protein is CASSLLTGGNTGELFF.

The chain employs TRBV4-3 and TRBJ2-2; D unclear. CDR3 length equals 16 residues. Trimming removed 0 bases from V and 5 bases from J, with 13 bases in between. The germline CDR1 and CDR2 sequences are LGHNA and YSLEER. The CDR3 reads CASSQDSRLRTGELFF. The CDR3 DNA reads as TGCGCCAGCAGCCAAGATTCCCGACTTAGGACCGGGGAGCTGTTTTTT.

The chain carries TRBV4-2 and TRBJ2-2, with 8 bases matching TRBD1. V lost 0 bases, J lost 5 bases, and 8 bases stayed unmatched. Germline CDR1 is LGHNA and CDR2 is YNFKEQ. The CDR3 is 17 amino acids. The CDR3 nucleotides are TGTGCCAGCAGCCAAGACTTTTCAGGGGGCCGGACCGGGGAGCTGTTTTTT. This sequence encodes CASSQDFSGGRTGELFF.

This chain joins TRBV3-1 (or the pseudogene TRBV3-2) and TRBJ1-2; D unclear. Trimming shortened V by 0 bases and J by 2 bases, and 7 bases separated the two germline ends. CDR1 LGHDT and CDR2 YNNKEL come from the germline V gene (reference sequence). The CDR3 contains 14 residues. DNA for the CDR3: TGTGCCAGCAGCCAAGATACTGCGAACTATGGCTACACCTTC. It yields the protein CASSQDTANYGYTF.

This clone is a singleton in its sample. The chain combines TRBV5-1 with TRBJ1-3; D gene ambiguous. The germline V and J ends were trimmed by 4 bases and 0 bases, with 8 bases remaining between them. Germline CDR1 and CDR2: SGHRS and YFSETQ. The CDR3 consists of 14 residues. The CDR3 spells CASSLKSSGNTIYF. The CDR3 DNA is TGCGCCAGCAGCCTGAAGAGCTCTGGAAACACCATATATTTT.

This clone was picked up one time. The gene calls are TRBV7-3 and TRBJ1-6, with TRBD1 matching 10 bases. Germline CDR1 and CDR2: SGHTA and FQGTGA. The ends lost 5 bases at V and 7 bases at J; junction bases unmatched: 2. CDR3 length equals 14 residues. CDR3 residues: CASSPTGGNSPLHF. Written as DNA, the CDR3 is TGTGCCAGCAGCCCGACAGGGGGCAATTCACCCCTCCACTTT.

The chain uses TRBV28 and TRBJ2-3; 7 nucleotides match TRBD1. V shed 3 bases and J 0 bases; nucleotides not matched to a gene: 3. The length of the CDR3 is 15 residues. Germline V gene data show CDR1 as MDHEN and CDR2 as SYDVKM. The CDR3 nucleotides read TGTGCCAGCAGTTTTCAGGGGGTTAGCACAGATACGCAGTATTTT. As protein: CASSFQGVSTDTQYF.

The V gene is TRBV6-1, the J gene TRBJ1-5, with D possibly matching TRBD1 (5 bases). Germline loops: CDR1 MNHNS, CDR2 SASEGT. The ends were cut back, 3 bases at V and 5 bases at J, with 14 bases in the middle. The CDR3 has 15 residues. CDR3 in DNA: TGTGCCAGCAGTGATGATGGGGGACGGGATCAGCCCCAGCATTTT. Amino acid sequence: CASSDDGGRDQPQHF.

This rearrangement joins TRBV6-6 to TRBJ2-7, with D possibly TRBD1 on 5 matching bases. Germline CDR1 MNHNY, CDR2 SVGAGI (reference sequence). V lost 6 bases, J lost 4 bases, and 16 bases lay in between. The CDR3 runs 14 residues. The CDR3 sequence: CASSKGQGRYEQYF. The CDR3 DNA sequence: TGTGCCAGCAGCAAGGGGCAGGGCCGATACGAGCAGTACTTC.

The CDR3 DNA reads as TGTGCCAGTAGTATGTTGTCAGGGAGCACAGATACGCAGTATTTT. This sequence encodes CASSMLSGSTDTQYF. This sequence joins TRBV19 and TRBJ2-3, with D possibly TRBD1 on 5 matching bases. V shed 3 bases and J shed 0 bases, with 10 bases lying between them. The CDR3 spans 15 residues. The V gene's germline CDR1 is LNHDA and CDR2 SQIVND (reference sequence).

The V call is TRBV11-2, the J call TRBJ2-1; 10 positions agree with TRBD2. The J segment lost 6 bases and the V segment lost 5 bases, leaving 10 bases of the junction unmatched. CDR3 length: 16 amino acids. CDR1 is SGHAT, CDR2 FQNNGV, per germline. CDR3 nucleotides: TGTGCCAGCAGCCAACCCCGGACTAGCGGTTTCAATGAGCAGTTCTTC. This translates into CASSQPRTSGFNEQFF.

The chain uses TRBV3-1 (or the pseudogene TRBV3-2) and TRBJ2-3; TRBD2 aligns across 10 bases. The germline V gene encodes CDR1 LGHDT and CDR2 YNNKEL (reference sequence). Trimming took 1 base from V and 4 from J; bases not matched to a gene: 5. This CDR3 region has 16 residues. The CDR3, as DNA: TGTGCCAGCAGCCAAGGAGGTAGCGGGGGGCCAGATACGCAGTATTTT. As protein: CASSQGGSGGPDTQYF.

CDR3 sequence (DNA): TGTGCCAGTGGCCCGGGGGGGACCCAGTACTTC. Translated: CASGPGGTQYF. The V and J genes are TRBV19 and TRBJ2-5; TRBD2 agrees at 7 bases. Germline V gives CDR1 LNHDA, CDR2 SQIVND (reference sequence). The CDR3 loop spans 11 amino acids. Trimming at V came to 8 bases and at J to 7 bases, leaving 4 bases not matched to a gene.

V usage is TRBV6-6 and J usage is TRBJ2-7; no reliable D call. The CDR3 is made up of 15 amino acids. Germline CDR1 MNHNY, CDR2 SVGAGI (reference sequence). V lost 7 bases, J lost 5 bases, and 21 bases lay in between. CDR3 DNA: TGTGCCAGCACCAAGGTGGATCCGTCTTTTGACGAGCAGTACTTC. Translation: CASTKVDPSFDEQYF.

This chain connects TRBV2 to TRBJ1-1; D not resolved. Germline V CDR1 and CDR2: SNHLY, FYNNEI. The ends were cut back, 5 bases at V and 5 bases at J, with 12 bases in the middle. This CDR3 spans 13 amino acids. CDR3 nucleotide sequence: TGTGCCAGCAGTCGAATCCTGGGGACTGAAGCTTTCTTT. Amino acids: CASSRILGTEAFF.